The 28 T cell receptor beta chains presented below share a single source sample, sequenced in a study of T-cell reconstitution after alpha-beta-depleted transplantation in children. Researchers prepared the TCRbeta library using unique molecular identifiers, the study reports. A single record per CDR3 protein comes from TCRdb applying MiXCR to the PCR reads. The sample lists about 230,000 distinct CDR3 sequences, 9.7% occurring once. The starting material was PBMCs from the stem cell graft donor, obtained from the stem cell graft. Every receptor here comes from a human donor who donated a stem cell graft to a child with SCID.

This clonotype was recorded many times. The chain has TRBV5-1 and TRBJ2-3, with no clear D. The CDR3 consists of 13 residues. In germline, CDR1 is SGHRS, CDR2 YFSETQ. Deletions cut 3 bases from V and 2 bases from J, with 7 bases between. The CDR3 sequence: CASSSNPTDTQYF. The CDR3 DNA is TGCGCCAGCAGCTCGAACCCCACAGATACGCAGTATTTT.

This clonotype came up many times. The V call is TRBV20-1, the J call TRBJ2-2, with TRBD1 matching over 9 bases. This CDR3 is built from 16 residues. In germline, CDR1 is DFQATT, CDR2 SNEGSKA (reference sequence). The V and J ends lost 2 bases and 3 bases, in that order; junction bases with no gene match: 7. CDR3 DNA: TGCAGTGCTAGATTGACCCGGGACAGGGACACCGGGGAGCTGTTTTTT. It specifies CSARLTRDRDTGELFF.

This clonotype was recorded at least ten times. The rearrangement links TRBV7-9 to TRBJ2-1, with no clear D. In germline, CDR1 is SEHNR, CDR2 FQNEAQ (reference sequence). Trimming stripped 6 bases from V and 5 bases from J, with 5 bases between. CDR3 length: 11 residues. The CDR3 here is CASRMNNEQFF. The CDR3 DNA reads TGTGCCAGCAGGATGAACAATGAGCAGTTCTTC.

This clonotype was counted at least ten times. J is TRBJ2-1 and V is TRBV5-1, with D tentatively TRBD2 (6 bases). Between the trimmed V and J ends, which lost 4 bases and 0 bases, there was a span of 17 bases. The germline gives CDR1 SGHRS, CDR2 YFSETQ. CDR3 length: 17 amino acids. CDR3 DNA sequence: TGCGCCAGCAGCCTCTTAGGAGGGCTAAGCTCCTACAATGAGCAGTTCTTC. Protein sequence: CASSLLGGLSSYNEQFF.

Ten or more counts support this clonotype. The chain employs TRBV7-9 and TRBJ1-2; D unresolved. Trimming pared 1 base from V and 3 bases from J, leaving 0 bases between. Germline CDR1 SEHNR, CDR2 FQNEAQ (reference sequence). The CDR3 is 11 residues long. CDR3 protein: CASSLDYGYTF. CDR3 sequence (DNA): TGTGCCAGCAGCTTAGACTATGGCTACACCTTC.

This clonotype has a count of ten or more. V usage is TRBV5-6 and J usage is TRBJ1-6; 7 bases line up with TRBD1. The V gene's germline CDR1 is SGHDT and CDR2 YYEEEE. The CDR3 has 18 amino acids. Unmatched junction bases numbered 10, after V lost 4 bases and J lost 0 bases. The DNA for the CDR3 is TGTGCCAGCAGCGCGGACAGGAGACACAGCTCCTATAATTCACCCCTCCACTTT. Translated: CASSADRRHSSYNSPLHF.

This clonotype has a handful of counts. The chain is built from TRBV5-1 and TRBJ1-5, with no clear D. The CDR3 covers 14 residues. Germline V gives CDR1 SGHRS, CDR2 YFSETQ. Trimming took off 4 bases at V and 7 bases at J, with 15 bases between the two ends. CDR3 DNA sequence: TGCGCCAGCAGCCCGGGAGGGTGGGGACAGCCCCAGCATTTT. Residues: CASSPGGWGQPQHF. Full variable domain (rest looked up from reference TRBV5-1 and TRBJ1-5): KAGVTQTPRYLIKTRGQQVTLSCSPISGHRSVSWYQQTPGQGLQFLFEYFSETQRNKGNFPGRFSGRQFSNSRSEMNVSTLELGDSALYLCASSPGGWGQPQHFGDGTRLSIL.

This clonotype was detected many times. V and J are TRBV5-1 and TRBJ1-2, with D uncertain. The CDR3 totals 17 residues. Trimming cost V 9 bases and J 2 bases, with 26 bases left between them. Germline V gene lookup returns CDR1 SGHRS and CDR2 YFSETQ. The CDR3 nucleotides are TGCGCCACCAGAAAGACTGCAGTGGTGCCTGAGAACTATGGCTACACCTTC. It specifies CATRKTAVVPENYGYTF.

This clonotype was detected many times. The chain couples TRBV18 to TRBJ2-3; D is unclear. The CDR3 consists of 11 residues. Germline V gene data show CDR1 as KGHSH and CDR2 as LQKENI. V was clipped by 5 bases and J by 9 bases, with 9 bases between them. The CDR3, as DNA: TGTGCCAGCTCATCCCCTCGAACGCAGTATTTT. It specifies CASSSPRTQYF.

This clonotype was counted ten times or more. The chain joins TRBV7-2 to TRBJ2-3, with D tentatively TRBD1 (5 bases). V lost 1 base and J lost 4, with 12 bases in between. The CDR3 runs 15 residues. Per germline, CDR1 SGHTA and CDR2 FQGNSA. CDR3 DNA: TGTGCCAGCAGCTTAGTTGTTAGGGGCCCAGATACGCAGTATTTT. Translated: CASSLVVRGPDTQYF.

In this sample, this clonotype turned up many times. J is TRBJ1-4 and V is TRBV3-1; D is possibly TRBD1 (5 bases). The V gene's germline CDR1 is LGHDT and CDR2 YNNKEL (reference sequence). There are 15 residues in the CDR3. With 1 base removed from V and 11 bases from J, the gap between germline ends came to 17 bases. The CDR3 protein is CASSQGAGPQGKLFF. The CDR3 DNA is TGTGCCAGCAGCCAAGGTGCGGGACCTCAAGGGAAACTGTTTTTT.

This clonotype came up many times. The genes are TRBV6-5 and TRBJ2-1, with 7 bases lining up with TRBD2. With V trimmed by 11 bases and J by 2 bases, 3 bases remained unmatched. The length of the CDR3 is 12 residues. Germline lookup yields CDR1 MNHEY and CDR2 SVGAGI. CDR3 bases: TGTGCCGGGGGGGGGGCCTACAATGAGCAGTTCTTC. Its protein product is CAGGGAYNEQFF.

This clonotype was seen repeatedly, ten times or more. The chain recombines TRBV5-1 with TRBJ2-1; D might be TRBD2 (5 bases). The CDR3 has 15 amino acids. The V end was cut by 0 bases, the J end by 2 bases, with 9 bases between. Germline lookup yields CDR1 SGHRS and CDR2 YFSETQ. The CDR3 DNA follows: TGCGCCAGCAGCTTGGTGGCCGGGACCTACAATGAGCAGTTCTTC. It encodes CASSLVAGTYNEQFF.

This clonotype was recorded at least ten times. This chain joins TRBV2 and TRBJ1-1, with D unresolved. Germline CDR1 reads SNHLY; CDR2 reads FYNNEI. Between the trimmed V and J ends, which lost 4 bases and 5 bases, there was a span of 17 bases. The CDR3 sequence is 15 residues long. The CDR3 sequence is CASSGVKSGLTEAFF. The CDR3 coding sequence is TGTGCCAGCAGTGGTGTTAAGAGCGGGTTAACTGAAGCTTTCTTT.

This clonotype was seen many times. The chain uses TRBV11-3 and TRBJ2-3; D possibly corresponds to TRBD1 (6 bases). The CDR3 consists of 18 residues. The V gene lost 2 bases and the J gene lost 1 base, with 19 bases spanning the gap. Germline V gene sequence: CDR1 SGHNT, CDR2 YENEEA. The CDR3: CASSLMGPIGGRTDTQYF. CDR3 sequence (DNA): TGTGCCAGCAGCTTAATGGGGCCGATTGGGGGCCGCACAGATACGCAGTATTTT.

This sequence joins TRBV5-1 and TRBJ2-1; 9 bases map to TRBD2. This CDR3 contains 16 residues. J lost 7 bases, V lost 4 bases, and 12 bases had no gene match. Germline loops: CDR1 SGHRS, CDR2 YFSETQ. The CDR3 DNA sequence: TGCGCCAGCAGCGAGAGGGCGGGGGGGGCGGGGAATGAGCAGTTCTTC. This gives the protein CASSERAGGAGNEQFF.

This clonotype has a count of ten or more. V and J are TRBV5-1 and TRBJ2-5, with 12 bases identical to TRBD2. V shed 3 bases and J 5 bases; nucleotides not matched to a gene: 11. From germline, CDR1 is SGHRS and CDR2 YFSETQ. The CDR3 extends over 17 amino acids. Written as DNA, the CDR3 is TGCGCCAGCAGCTCCTCCCCTAGCGGGGGGGTTTGGGAGACCCAGTACTTC. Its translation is CASSSSPSGGVWETQYF.

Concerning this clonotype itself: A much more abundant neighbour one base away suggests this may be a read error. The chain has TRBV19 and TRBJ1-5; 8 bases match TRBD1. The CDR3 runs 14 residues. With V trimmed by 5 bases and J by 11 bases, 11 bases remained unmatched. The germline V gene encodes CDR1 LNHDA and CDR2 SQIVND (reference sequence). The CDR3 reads CASSDDRGACAQHF. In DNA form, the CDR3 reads TGTGCCAGTAGTGACGACAGGGGAGCGTGCGCCCAGCATTTT.

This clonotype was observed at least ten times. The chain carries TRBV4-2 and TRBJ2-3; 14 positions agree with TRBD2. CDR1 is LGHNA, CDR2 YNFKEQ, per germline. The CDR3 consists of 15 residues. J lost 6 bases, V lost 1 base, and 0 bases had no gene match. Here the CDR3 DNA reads TGTGCCAGCAGCCAAGGGACTAGCGGGGGGGATACGCAGTATTTT. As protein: CASSQGTSGGDTQYF.

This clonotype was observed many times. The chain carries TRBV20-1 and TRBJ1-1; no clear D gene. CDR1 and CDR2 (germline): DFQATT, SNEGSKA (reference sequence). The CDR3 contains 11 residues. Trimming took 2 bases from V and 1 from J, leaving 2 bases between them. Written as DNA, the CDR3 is TGCAGTGCTAGATGGAACACTGAAGCTTTCTTT. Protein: CSARWNTEAFF.

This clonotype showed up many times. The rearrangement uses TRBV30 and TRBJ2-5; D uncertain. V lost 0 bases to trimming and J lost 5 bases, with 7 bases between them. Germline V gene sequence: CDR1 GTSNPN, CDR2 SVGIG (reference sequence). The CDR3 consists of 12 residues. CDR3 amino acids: CAWSVFRETQYF. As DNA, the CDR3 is TGTGCCTGGAGTGTATTTAGGGAGACCCAGTACTTC. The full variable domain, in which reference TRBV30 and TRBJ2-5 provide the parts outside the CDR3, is SQTIHQWPATLVQPVGSPLSLECTVEGTSNPNLYWYRQAAGRGLQLLFYSVGIGQISSEVPQNLSASRPQDRQFILSSKKLLLSDSGFYLCAWSVFRETQYFGPGTRLLVL.

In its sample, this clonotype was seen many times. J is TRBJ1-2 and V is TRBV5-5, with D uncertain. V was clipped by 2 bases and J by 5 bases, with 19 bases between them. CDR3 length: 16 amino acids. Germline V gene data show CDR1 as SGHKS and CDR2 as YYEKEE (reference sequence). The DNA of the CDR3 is TGTGCCAGCAGCTTACCCGGAGAAGGCCGAATTTATGGCTACACCTTC. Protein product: CASSLPGEGRIYGYTF.

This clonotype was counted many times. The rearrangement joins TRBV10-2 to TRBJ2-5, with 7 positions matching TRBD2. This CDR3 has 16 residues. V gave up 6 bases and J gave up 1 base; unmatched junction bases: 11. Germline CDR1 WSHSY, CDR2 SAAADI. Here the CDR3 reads CASRAKAGPTQETQYF. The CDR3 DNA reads TGCGCCAGCAGGGCAAAAGCGGGGCCGACCCAAGAGACCCAGTACTTC.

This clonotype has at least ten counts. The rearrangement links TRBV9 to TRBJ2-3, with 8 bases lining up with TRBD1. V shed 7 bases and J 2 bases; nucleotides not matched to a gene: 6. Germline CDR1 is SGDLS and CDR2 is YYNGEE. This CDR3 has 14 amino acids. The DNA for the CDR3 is TGTGCCAGCGGGCAGGGGGCTACCACAGATACGCAGTATTTT. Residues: CASGQGATTDTQYF.

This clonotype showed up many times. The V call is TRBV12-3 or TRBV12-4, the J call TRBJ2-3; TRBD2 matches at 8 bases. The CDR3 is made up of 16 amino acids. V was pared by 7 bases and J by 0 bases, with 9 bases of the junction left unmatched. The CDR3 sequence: CASTTERGRSTDTQYF. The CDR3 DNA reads TGTGCCAGCACCACAGAGCGGGGGAGAAGCACAGATACGCAGTATTTT.

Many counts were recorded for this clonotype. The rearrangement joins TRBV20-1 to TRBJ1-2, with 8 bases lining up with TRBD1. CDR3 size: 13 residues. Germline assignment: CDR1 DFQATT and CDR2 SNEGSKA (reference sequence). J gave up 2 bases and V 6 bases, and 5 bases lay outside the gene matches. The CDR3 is CSARQGMNYGYTF. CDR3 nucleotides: TGCAGTGCCCGACAGGGGATGAACTATGGCTACACCTTC.

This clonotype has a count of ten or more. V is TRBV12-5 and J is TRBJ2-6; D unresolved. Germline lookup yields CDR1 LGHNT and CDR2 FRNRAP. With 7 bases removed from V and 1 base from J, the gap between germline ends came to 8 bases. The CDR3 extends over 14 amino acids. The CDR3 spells CASAQWSGANVLTF. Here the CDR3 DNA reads TGTGCTAGTGCCCAGTGGTCTGGGGCCAACGTCCTGACTTTC.

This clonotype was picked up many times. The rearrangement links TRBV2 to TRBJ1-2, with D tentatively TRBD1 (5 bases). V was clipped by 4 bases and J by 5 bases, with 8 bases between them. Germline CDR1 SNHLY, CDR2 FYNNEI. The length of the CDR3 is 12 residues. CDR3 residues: CASSVRGYGYTF. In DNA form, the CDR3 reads TGTGCCAGCAGTGTTAGGGGATATGGCTACACCTTC. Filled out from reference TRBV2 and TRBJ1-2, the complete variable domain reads EPEVTQTPSHQVTQMGQEVILRCVPISNHLYFYWYRQILGQKVEFLVSFYNNEISEKSEIFDDQFSVERPDGSNFTLKIRSTKLEDSAMYFCASSVRGYGYTFGSGTRLTVV.